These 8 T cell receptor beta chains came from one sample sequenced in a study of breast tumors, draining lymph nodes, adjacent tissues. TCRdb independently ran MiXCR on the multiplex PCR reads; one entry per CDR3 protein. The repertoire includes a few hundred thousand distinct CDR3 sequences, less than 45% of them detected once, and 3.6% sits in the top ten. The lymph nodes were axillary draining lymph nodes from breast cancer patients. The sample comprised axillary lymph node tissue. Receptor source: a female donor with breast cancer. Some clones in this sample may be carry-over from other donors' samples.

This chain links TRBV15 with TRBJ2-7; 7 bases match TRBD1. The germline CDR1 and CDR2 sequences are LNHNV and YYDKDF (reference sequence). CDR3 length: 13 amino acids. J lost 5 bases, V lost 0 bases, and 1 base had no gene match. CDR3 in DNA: TGTGCCACCAGCAGAGATACAGGGGACGAGCAGTACTTC. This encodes CATSRDTGDEQYF.

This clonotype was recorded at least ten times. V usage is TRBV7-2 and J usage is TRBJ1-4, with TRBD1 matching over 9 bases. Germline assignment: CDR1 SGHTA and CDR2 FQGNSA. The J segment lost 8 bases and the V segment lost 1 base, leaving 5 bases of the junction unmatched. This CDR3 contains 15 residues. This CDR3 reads CASSLVGTGNEKLFF. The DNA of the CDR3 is TGTGCCAGCAGCTTAGTCGGGACAGGGAACGAAAAACTGTTTTTT.

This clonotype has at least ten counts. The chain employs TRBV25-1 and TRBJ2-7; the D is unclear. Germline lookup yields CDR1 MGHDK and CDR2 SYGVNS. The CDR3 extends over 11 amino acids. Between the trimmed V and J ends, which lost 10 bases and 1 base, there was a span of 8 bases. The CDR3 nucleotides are TGTGCCAACGTATATTCCTACGAGCAGTACTTC. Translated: CANVYSYEQYF.

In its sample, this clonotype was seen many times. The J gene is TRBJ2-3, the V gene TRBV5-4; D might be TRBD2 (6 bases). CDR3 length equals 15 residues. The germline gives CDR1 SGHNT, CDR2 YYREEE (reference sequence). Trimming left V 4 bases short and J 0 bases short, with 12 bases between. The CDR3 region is CASSRDFFSTDTQYF. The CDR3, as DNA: TGTGCCAGCAGCCGGGACTTCTTCAGCACAGATACGCAGTATTTT.

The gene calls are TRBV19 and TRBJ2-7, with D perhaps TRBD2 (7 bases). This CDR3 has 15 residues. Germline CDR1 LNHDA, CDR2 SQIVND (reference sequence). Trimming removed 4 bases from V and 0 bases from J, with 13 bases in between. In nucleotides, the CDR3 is TGTGCCAGTAGTAAAGCAAGGGGGGGCTCCTACGAGCAGTACTTC. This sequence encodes CASSKARGGSYEQYF. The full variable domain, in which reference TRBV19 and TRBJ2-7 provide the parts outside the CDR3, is DGGITQSPKYLFRKEGQNVTLSCEQNLNHDAMYWYRQDPGQGLRLIYYSQIVNDFQKGDIAEGYSVSREKKESFPLTVTSAQKNPTAFYLCASSKARGGSYEQYFGPGTRLTVT.

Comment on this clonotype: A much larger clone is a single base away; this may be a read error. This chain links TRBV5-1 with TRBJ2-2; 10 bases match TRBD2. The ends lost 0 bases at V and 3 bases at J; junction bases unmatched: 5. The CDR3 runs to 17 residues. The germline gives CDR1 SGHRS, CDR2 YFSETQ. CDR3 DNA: TGCGCCAGCAGCTTGGCCCCTAGCGGGAGCGACACCGGGGAGCTGTTTTTT. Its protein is CASSLAPSGSDTGELFF.

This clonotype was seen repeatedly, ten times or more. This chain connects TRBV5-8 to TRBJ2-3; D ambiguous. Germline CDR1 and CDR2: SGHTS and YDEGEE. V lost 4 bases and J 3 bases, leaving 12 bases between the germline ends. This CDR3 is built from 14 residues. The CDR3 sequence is CASSTRPSTDTQYF. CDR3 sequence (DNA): TGTGCCAGCAGCACGAGGCCAAGTACAGATACGCAGTATTTT.

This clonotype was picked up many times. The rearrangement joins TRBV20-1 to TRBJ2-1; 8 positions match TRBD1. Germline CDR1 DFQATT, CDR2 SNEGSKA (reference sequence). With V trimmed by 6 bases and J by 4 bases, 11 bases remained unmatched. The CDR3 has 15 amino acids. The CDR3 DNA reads TGCAGTGCGCCTGGCCCAGGGGGCGGTTACAATGAGCAGTTCTTC. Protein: CSAPGPGGGYNEQFF.